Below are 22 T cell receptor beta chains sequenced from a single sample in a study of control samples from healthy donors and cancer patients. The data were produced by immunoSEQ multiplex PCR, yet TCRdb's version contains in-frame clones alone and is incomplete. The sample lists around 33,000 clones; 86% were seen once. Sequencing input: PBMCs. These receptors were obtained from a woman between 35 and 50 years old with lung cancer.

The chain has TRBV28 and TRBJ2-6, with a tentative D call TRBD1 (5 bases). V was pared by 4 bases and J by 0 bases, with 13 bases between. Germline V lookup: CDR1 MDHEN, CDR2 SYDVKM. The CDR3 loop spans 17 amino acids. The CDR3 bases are TGTGCCAGCAGTTATCGCGTTAGGGGCTCTGGGGCCAACGTCCTGACTTTC. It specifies CASSYRVRGSGANVLTF.

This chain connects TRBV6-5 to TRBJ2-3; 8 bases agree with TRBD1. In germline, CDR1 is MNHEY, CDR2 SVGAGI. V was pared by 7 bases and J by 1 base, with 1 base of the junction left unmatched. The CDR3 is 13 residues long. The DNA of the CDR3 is TGTGCCAGCAAGACAGGGGGCACAGATACGCAGTATTTT. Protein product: CASKTGGTDTQYF.

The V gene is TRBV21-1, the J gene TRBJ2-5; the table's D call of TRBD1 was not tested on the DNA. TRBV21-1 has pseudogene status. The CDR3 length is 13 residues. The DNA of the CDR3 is TGTGCCAGCACCCGAGACAGCCAAGAGACCCAGTACTTC. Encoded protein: CASTRDSQETQYF.

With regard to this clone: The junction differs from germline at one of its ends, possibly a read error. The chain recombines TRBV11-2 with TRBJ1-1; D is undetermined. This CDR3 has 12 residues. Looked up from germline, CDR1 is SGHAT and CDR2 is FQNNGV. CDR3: CASSTGPQLLDF. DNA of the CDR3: TGTGCCAGCAGCACCGGGCCCCAATTGCTCGACTTT. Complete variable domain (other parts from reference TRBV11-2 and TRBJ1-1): EAGVAQSPRYKIIEKRQSVAFWCNPISGHATLYWYQQILGQGPKLLIQFQNNGVVDDSQLPKDRFSAERLKGVDSTLKIQPAKLEDSAVYLCASSTGPQLLDFGQGTRLTVV.

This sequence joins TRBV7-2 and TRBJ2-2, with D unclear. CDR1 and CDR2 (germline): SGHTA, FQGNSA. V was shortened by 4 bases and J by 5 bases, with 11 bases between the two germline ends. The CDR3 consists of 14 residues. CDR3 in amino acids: CASSWTPGTGELFF. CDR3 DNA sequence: TGTGCCAGCAGCTGGACCCCAGGAACCGGGGAGCTGTTTTTT.

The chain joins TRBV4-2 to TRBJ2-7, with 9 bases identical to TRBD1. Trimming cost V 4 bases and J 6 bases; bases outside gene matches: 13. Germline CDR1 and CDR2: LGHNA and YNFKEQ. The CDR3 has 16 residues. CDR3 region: CASSPPGGQGHVEQYF. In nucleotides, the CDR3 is TGTGCCAGCAGCCCCCCCGGGGGACAGGGACATGTCGAGCAGTACTTC.

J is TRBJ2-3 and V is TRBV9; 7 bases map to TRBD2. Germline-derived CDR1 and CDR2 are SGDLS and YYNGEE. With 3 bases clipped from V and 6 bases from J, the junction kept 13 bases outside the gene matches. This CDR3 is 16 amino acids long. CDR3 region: CASSANLAVGGDTQYF. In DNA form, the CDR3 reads TGTGCCAGCAGCGCCAACCTAGCGGTTGGGGGGGATACGCAGTATTTT.

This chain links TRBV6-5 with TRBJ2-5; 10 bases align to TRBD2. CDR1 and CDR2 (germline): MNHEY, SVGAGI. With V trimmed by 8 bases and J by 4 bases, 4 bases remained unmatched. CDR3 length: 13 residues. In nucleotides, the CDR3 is TGTGCCAGCGAAGCTAGCGGGGGAGAGACCCAGTACTTC. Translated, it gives CASEASGGETQYF.

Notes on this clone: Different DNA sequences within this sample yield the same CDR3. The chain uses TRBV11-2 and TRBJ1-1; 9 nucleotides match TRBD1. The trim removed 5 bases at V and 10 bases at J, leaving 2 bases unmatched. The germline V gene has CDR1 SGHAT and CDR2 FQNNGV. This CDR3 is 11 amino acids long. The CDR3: CASSLGQGAFF. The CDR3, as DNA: TGTGCCAGCAGCCTGGGACAGGGAGCTTTCTTT.

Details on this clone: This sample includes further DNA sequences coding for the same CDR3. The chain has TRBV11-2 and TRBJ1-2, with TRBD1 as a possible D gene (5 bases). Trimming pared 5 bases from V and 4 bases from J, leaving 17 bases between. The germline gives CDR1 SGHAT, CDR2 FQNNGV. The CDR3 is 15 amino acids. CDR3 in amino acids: CASSPSGGGSYGYTF. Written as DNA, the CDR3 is TGTGCCAGCAGCCCGAGTGGGGGGGGTTCCTATGGCTACACCTTC.

CDR3 sequence: CASSGRGHAFF. CDR3 sequence (DNA): TGTGCCAGCAGCGGTAGGGGACATGCTTTCTTT. The chain links TRBV28 to TRBJ1-1; the D gene is possibly TRBD1 (6 bases). V was clipped by 6 bases and J by 11 bases, with 13 bases between them. The CDR3 loop spans 11 amino acids. From germline, CDR1 is MDHEN and CDR2 SYDVKM.

Here the CDR3 reads CASRLNTLDQGNQPQHF. The CDR3 DNA sequence: TGTGCAAGTCGCTTAAATACCCTGGACCAGGGCAATCAGCCCCAGCATTTT. This chain connects TRBV12-2 to TRBJ1-5. TRBV12-2 is deemed a pseudogene. The CDR3 runs to 17 residues.

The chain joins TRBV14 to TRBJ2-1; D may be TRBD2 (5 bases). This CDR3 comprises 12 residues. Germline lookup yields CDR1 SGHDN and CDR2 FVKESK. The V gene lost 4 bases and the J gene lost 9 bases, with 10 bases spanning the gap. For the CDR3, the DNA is TGTGCCAGCAGCCTCATTCGGGGTGAGCAGTTCTTC. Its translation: CASSLIRGEQFF.

CDR3 in amino acids: CASSLGSGQGIEAFF. The DNA for the CDR3 is TGTGCCAGCAGCTTAGGGTCCGGGCAGGGCATTGAAGCTTTCTTT. V usage is TRBV7-9 and J usage is TRBJ1-1; tentative D call: TRBD1 (5 bases). CDR1 is SEHNR and CDR2 is FQNEAQ in the germline V gene (reference sequence). This CDR3 is 15 amino acids long. V was pared by 1 base and J by 7 bases, with 16 bases between.

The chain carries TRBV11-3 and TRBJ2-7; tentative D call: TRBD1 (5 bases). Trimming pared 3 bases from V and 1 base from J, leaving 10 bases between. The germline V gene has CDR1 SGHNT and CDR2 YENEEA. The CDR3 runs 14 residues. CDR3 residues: CASSFDRYSYEQYF. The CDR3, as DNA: TGTGCCAGCAGCTTCGACAGATATTCCTACGAGCAGTACTTC.

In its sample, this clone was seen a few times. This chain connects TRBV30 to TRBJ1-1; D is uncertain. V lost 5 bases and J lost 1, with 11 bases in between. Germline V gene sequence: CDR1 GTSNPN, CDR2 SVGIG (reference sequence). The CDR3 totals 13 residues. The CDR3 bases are TGTGCCTGGGTCCCTCCGGGGAACACTGAAGCTTTCTTT. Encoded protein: CAWVPPGNTEAFF. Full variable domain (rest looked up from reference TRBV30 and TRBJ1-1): SQTIHQWPATLVQPVGSPLSLECTVEGTSNPNLYWYRQAAGRGLQLLFYSVGIGQISSEVPQNLSASRPQDRQFILSSKKLLLSDSGFYLCAWVPPGNTEAFFGQGTRLTVV.

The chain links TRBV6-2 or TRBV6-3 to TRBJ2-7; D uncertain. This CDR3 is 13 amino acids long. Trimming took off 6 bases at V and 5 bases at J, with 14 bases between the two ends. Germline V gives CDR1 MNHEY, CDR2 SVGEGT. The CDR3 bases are TGTGCCAGCAGCCGAGAGAGTAGGCACGAGCAGTACTTC. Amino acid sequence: CASSRESRHEQYF.

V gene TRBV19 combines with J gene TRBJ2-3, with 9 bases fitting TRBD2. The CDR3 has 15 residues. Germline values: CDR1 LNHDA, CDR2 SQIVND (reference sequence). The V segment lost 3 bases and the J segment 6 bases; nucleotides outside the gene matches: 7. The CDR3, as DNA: TGTGCCAGTAGTATCCAGCGGGGGGCCATGGATACGCAGTATTTT. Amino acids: CASSIQRGAMDTQYF.

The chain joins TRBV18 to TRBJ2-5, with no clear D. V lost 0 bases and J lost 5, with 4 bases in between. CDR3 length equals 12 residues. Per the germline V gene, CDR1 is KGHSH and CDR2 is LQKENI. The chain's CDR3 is CASSPPDETQYF. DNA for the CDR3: TGTGCCAGCTCACCACCGGATGAGACCCAGTACTTC.

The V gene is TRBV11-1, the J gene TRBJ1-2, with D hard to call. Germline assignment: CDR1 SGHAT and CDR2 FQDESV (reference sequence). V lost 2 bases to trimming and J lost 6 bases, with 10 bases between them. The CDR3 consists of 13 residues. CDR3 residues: CASSLSFRDGYTF. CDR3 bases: TGTGCCAGCAGCTTAAGCTTTAGGGATGGCTACACCTTC.

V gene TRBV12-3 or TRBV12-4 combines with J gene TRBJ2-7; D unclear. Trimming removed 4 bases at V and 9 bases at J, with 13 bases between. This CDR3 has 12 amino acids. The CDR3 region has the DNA TGTGCCAGCAGTTCGTCCGATTCGGCGCAGTACTTC. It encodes CASSSSDSAQYF.

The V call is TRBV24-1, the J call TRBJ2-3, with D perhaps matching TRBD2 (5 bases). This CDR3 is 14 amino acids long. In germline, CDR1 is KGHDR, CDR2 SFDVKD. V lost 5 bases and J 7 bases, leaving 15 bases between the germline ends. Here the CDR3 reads CATSGPFGGHTQYF. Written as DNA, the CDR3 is TGTGCCACCAGTGGCCCCTTTGGAGGACATACGCAGTATTTT.